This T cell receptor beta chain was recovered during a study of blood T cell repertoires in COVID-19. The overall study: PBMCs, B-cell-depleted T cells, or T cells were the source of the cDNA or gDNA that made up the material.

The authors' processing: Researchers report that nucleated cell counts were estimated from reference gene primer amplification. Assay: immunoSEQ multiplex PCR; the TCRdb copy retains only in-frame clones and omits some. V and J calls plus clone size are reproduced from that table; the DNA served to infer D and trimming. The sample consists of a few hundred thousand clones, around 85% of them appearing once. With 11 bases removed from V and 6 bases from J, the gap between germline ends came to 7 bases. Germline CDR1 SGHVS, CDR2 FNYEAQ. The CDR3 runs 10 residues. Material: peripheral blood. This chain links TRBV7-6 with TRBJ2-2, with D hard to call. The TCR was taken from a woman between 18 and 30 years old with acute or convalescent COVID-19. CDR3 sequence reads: CAPNPGELFF. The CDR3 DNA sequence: TGTGCCCCCAATCCCGGGGAGCTGTTTTTT.